These 29 T cell receptor beta chains were sequenced from one sample in a study of naive and memory T cell subsets. An equimolar mix of two oligonucleotides served as the beta constant-region primer for TRBC1 and TRBC2. In TCRdb, the UMI-ligation and nested PCR reads were re-called with MiXCR into one record per CDR3 protein. The sample lists approximately 27,000 distinct CDR3 sequences, about 10% occurring once. The sequenced sample was effector memory CD4+ T cells from blood. Subset described: effector memory, CD45RA- CD27-. The receptor set was obtained from a human donor in good health.

This clonotype was found a few times. This chain joins TRBV20-1 and TRBJ1-3, with a weak D call TRBD1 (5 bases). Deletions cut 4 bases from V and 2 bases from J, with 15 bases between. The germline V gene encodes CDR1 DFQATT and CDR2 SNEGSKA (reference sequence). The CDR3 contains 15 residues. CDR3 in DNA: TGCAGTGCTAACCTTTTGGGGGGTACTGGAAACACCATATATTTT. Its translation is CSANLLGGTGNTIYF.

This chain links TRBV7-9 with TRBJ2-1, with 8 positions matching TRBD1. Germline V gene sequence: CDR1 SEHNR, CDR2 FQNEAQ (reference sequence). V trimming: 5 bases; J trimming: 2 bases; junction bases outside the gene matches: 5. The CDR3 has 15 residues. This CDR3 is CASSPAGGPYNEQFF. CDR3 in DNA: TGTGCCAGCAGCCCTGCAGGGGGCCCCTACAATGAGCAGTTCTTC.

This clonotype was counted a few times. This chain connects TRBV29-1 to TRBJ1-2, with D maybe TRBD1 (6 bases). Trimming stripped 5 bases from V and 0 bases from J, with 13 bases between. Germline CDR1 is SQVTM and CDR2 is ANQGSEA. The CDR3 is 14 amino acids. This chain's CDR3 is CSVLGPGANYGYTF. In DNA form, the CDR3 reads TGCAGCGTTCTTGGTCCAGGGGCTAACTATGGCTACACCTTC.

The chain links TRBV20-1 to TRBJ1-6; perhaps TRBD1 as D (5 bases). Trimming removed 3 bases at V and 7 bases at J, with 10 bases between. Germline CDR1 and CDR2: DFQATT and SNEGSKA (reference sequence). The CDR3 is 13 amino acids. The CDR3 loop reads CSASRARNSPLHF. CDR3 bases: TGCAGTGCTAGCAGGGCGCGGAATTCACCCCTCCACTTT.

This clonotype has only a few counts. CDR3 DNA: TGCGCCAGCCATCAGGGGACCTATGGCTACACCTTC. This gives the protein CASHQGTYGYTF. The rearrangement uses TRBV5-1 and TRBJ1-2, with a possible D match to TRBD1 (6 bases). This CDR3 contains 12 residues. Germline assignment: CDR1 SGHRS and CDR2 YFSETQ. Trimming stripped 7 bases from V and 4 bases from J, with 11 bases between.

This clonotype has at least ten counts. The CDR3 sequence is CASSQFGGSGPQHF. The CDR3 DNA sequence: TGTGCCAGCAGCCAATTCGGGGGATCAGGACCCCAGCATTTT. V usage is TRBV4-2 and J usage is TRBJ1-5, with D maybe TRBD1 (5 bases). This CDR3 comprises 14 residues. CDR1 and CDR2 (germline): LGHNA, YNFKEQ. V lost 2 bases to trimming and J lost 10 bases, with 15 bases between them.

The chain uses TRBV7-6 and TRBJ2-4; D not resolved. This CDR3 comprises 17 residues. CDR1 SGHVS and CDR2 FNYEAQ come from the germline V gene. V gave up 5 bases and J gave up 3 bases, with 20 bases separating them. The CDR3 DNA reads TGTGCCAGCAGCGCCGCGGTCCCCTCAGGTGGCAAAAACATTCAGTACTTC. It codes for CASSAAVPSGGKNIQYF.

By its share, this clonotype is medium-sized. The CDR3 DNA sequence: TGTGCCAGCAGGGAAGTCGGCACGCAGTATTTT. It is translated as CASREVGTQYF. V and J are TRBV6-2 or TRBV6-3 and TRBJ2-3, with D unresolved. The CDR3 is 11 residues long. From germline, CDR1 is MNHEY and CDR2 SVGEGT. Deletions cut 6 bases from V and 9 bases from J, with 10 bases between.

The CDR3: CSAKQGTRDGYTF. The DNA of the CDR3 is TGCAGTGCAAAACAGGGTACGAGGGATGGCTACACCTTC. The chain uses TRBV20-1 and TRBJ1-2; D is possibly TRBD1 (6 bases). The CDR3 covers 13 residues. Germline CDR1 is DFQATT and CDR2 is SNEGSKA (reference sequence). V was cut by 6 bases and J by 6 bases, with 17 bases left in between.

This clonotype has a count of ten or more. The chain carries TRBV7-2 and TRBJ2-5; 12 bases agree with TRBD2. This CDR3 is built from 16 residues. The V and J ends lost 5 bases and 5 bases, in that order; junction bases with no gene match: 9. Looked up from germline, CDR1 is SGHTA and CDR2 is FQGNSA. CDR3 bases: TGTGCCAGCAGCCCGACCGGGACTAGCGGGCTCGAGACCCAGTACTTC. It codes for CASSPTGTSGLETQYF.

The chain is built from TRBV20-1 and TRBJ2-7; D not resolved. Between the trimmed V and J ends, which lost 5 bases and 1 base, there was a span of 21 bases. This CDR3 has 16 residues. Germline V gives CDR1 DFQATT, CDR2 SNEGSKA (reference sequence). CDR3: CSAEGAVPHGSYEQYF. CDR3 coding DNA: TGCAGTGCTGAAGGCGCAGTACCCCACGGTTCCTACGAGCAGTACTTC.

The genes are TRBV5-8 and TRBJ1-2; possible D gene TRBD1, 5 bases. Germline CDR1 reads SGHTS; CDR2 reads YDEGEE. The CDR3 sequence is 13 residues long. V dropped 2 bases and J dropped 4 bases, with 9 bases sitting between them. The CDR3 DNA reads as TGTGCCAGCAGCTTAAGGGGCCCCTATGGCTACACCTTC. It encodes CASSLRGPYGYTF.

This chain connects TRBV6-2 or TRBV6-3 to TRBJ1-6; D is unclear. Germline V CDR1 and CDR2: MNHEY, SVGEGT. The CDR3 length is 12 residues. V lost 6 bases and J 5 bases, leaving 5 bases between the germline ends. CDR3 amino acids: CASSPDNSPLHF. The CDR3 DNA follows: TGTGCCAGCAGCCCTGATAATTCACCCCTCCACTTT.

The table lists this clonotype with many counts. The V gene is TRBV6-4, the J gene TRBJ2-3; 9 bases align to TRBD2. The length of the CDR3 is 15 residues. The V and J ends lost 5 bases and 5 bases, in that order; junction bases with no gene match: 8. Germline-derived CDR1 and CDR2 are MRHNA and SNTAGT. The CDR3 DNA reads TGTGCCAGCAGTATCGGCGGGGGGGCCGAAGATACGCAGTATTTT. Amino acid sequence: CASSIGGGAEDTQYF.

The gene calls are TRBV4-3 and TRBJ2-5; D possibly corresponds to TRBD2 (5 bases). Germline lookup yields CDR1 LGHNA and CDR2 YSLEER. The CDR3 totals 14 residues. V lost 4 bases and J lost 4, with 13 bases in between. Here the CDR3 reads CASSPRWERETQYF. DNA for the CDR3: TGCGCCAGCAGCCCCCGGTGGGAGCGAGAGACCCAGTACTTC.

A few counts support this clonotype. The chain couples TRBV6-2 or TRBV6-3 to TRBJ1-5; D gene unclear. Germline CDR1 is MNHEY and CDR2 is SVGEGT. The CDR3 extends over 16 amino acids. V shed 5 bases and J shed 3 bases, with 17 bases lying between them. This CDR3 reads CASSVGRGDYNQPQHF. The CDR3 DNA sequence: TGTGCCAGCAGTGTCGGACGGGGAGATTACAATCAGCCCCAGCATTTT.

This clonotype was recorded many times. The chain couples TRBV3-1 to TRBJ1-3, with a possible D match to TRBD1 (5 bases). This CDR3 comprises 14 residues. CDR1 LGHDT and CDR2 YNNKEL come from the germline V gene (reference sequence). The V end was cut by 0 bases, the J end by 5 bases, with 8 bases between. CDR3 nucleotides: TGTGCCAGCAGCCAAGAGACAGCCAGAAACACCATATATTTT. Translating gives CASSQETARNTIYF.

This clonotype was seen a few times. The gene calls are TRBV4-3 and TRBJ2-1; D gene uncertain. CDR3 length: 17 residues. CDR1 and CDR2 (germline): LGHNA, YSLEER. Between the trimmed V and J ends, which lost 1 base and 0 bases, there was a span of 13 bases. The CDR3: CASSQGSGPSSYNEQFF. The CDR3 DNA is TGCGCCAGCAGCCAAGGATCCGGGCCGAGCTCCTACAATGAGCAGTTCTTC.

This sequence joins TRBV6-2 or TRBV6-3 and TRBJ2-7; TRBD2 aligns across 13 bases. There are 13 residues in the CDR3. V was clipped by 6 bases and J by 11 bases; unmatched bases: 7. CDR1 is MNHEY and CDR2 is SVGEGT in the germline V gene. The CDR3 coding sequence is TGTGCCAGCAGACGCGGACTAGCGGGAGTGGAGTACTTC. Translation: CASRRGLAGVEYF.

This clonotype has just a few counts. V usage is TRBV10-3 and J usage is TRBJ1-1; D unresolved. V lost 6 bases, J lost 5 bases, and 19 bases lay in between. The germline gives CDR1 ENHRY, CDR2 SYGVKD. The CDR3 is 15 amino acids. CDR3 DNA: TGTGCCATCAGCTCAGGCGAACGGGGTATAACTGAAGCTTTCTTT. Translating it yields CAISSGERGITEAFF.

This clonotype was observed at least ten times. The chain employs TRBV20-1 and TRBJ2-7; 8 positions match TRBD2. The CDR3 is 14 residues long. CDR1 is DFQATT, CDR2 SNEGSKA, per germline (reference sequence). V trimming: 4 bases; J trimming: 1 base; junction bases outside the gene matches: 6. The CDR3 sequence: CSAMPSGLSYEQYF. DNA of the CDR3: TGCAGTGCTATGCCTAGCGGGCTTTCCTACGAGCAGTACTTC.

This clonotype turned up a few times. J is TRBJ2-5 and V is TRBV24-1; no clear D. V was clipped by 3 bases and J by 7 bases, with 20 bases between them. CDR3 size: 16 residues. CDR1 is KGHDR, CDR2 SFDVKD, per germline. For the CDR3, the DNA is TGTGCCACCAGTGATGCCGCCTTGATGGGTCTTGGGACCCAGTACTTC. Translating gives CATSDAALMGLGTQYF.

This clonotype was counted a few times. The chain joins TRBV18 to TRBJ2-5; D uncertain. This CDR3 has 12 amino acids. CDR1 and CDR2 (germline): KGHSH, LQKENI. Between the trimmed V and J ends, which lost 5 bases and 4 bases, there was a span of 8 bases. The CDR3 is CASSGYGETQYF. For the CDR3, the DNA is TGTGCCAGCTCAGGATACGGAGAGACCCAGTACTTC.

This clonotype is judged medium-sized. The V and J genes are TRBV29-1 and TRBJ1-1, with a weak D call TRBD1 (5 bases). This CDR3 region has 11 residues. Between the trimmed V and J ends, which lost 8 bases and 4 bases, there was a span of 11 bases. Germline lookup yields CDR1 SQVTM and CDR2 ANQGSEA. CDR3 nucleotide sequence: TGCAGCACGGCACAGGTCACTGAAGCTTTCTTT. This encodes CSTAQVTEAFF.

This clonotype was found many times. The chain has TRBV7-9 and TRBJ2-3; 12 positions agree with TRBD2. CDR3 size: 17 residues. In germline, CDR1 is SEHNR, CDR2 FQNEAQ (reference sequence). The V and J ends lost 5 bases and 4 bases, in that order; junction bases with no gene match: 10. CDR3 DNA: TGTGCCAGCAGCATGAGCGCGACTAGCGGGAGTTCAGATACGCAGTATTTT. This codes for CASSMSATSGSSDTQYF.

The chain combines TRBV5-8 with TRBJ2-3, with 9 bases that match TRBD1. Germline-derived CDR1 and CDR2 are SGHTS and YDEGEE. V was clipped by 0 bases and J by 5 bases; unmatched bases: 4. CDR3 length: 15 amino acids. The CDR3 is CASSLVGQGRDTQYF. The CDR3 nucleotides are TGTGCCAGCAGCTTGGTGGGACAGGGAAGAGATACGCAGTATTTT.

V usage is TRBV6-5 and J usage is TRBJ1-5; D possibly corresponds to TRBD1 (6 bases). In germline, CDR1 is MNHEY, CDR2 SVGAGI. The CDR3 runs 14 residues. Trimming stripped 5 bases from V and 3 bases from J, with 11 bases between. The CDR3 DNA reads as TGTGCCAGCAGTAGAACAGGGCTCAATCAGCCCCAGCATTTT. Amino acids: CASSRTGLNQPQHF.

This clonotype was recorded once. The CDR3 reads CASATLGTSGGYNEQFF. CDR3 in DNA: TGTGCCAGCGCGACCCTCGGGACTAGCGGGGGCTACAATGAGCAGTTCTTC. This chain joins TRBV19 and TRBJ2-1; 14 nucleotides agree with TRBD2. Germline CDR1 is LNHDA and CDR2 is SQIVND (reference sequence). Trimming cost V 9 bases and J 3 bases; bases outside gene matches: 10. The CDR3 extends over 17 amino acids.

The chain carries TRBV11-2 and TRBJ2-3; D might be TRBD2 (6 bases). Trimming took off 0 bases at V and 11 bases at J, with 18 bases between the two ends. Germline V CDR1 and CDR2: SGHAT, FQNNGV. This CDR3 contains 15 residues. The CDR3: CASSLDPGTRLKQYF. The CDR3 DNA reads TGTGCCAGCAGCTTAGACCCCGGGACTCGTCTAAAGCAGTATTTT.